This entry concerns a single TCR beta chain. This sample was included in a study of Ad26.COV2.S vaccination and SARS-CoV-2 variants. The overall study: Once, or twice with 56 days between doses, Ad26.COV2.S was given intramuscularly.

Sample treatment: 15 to 20 received Ad26.COV2.S at low or high dose, single or two shots; 5 received placebo; per-sample allocation not given. The samples were gathered on day 63 after the first injection of vaccine or placebo. Donation was by an adult aged 18-55 years who was in Boston. The method was immunoSEQ multiplex PCR; TCRdb's version includes in-frame clones alone and lacks a portion of them. In the table there are hundreds of thousands of clones, around 90% of which are singletons. This CDR3 contains 17 residues. The chain joins TRBV21-1 to TRBJ1-6. TRBV21-1 is reported as a pseudogene. The sample here was peripheral blood, taken in a trial of Ad26.COV2.S vaccine versus placebo. This TCR was recovered from a person between 18 and 60 years old who received the Ad26.COV2.S COVID-19 vaccine or a placebo. In DNA form, the CDR3 reads TGTGCCAGCAGCAAATGGGAGACAACCAGTCTTAATTCACCCCTCCACTTT. Translation gives CASSKWETTSLNSPLHF.